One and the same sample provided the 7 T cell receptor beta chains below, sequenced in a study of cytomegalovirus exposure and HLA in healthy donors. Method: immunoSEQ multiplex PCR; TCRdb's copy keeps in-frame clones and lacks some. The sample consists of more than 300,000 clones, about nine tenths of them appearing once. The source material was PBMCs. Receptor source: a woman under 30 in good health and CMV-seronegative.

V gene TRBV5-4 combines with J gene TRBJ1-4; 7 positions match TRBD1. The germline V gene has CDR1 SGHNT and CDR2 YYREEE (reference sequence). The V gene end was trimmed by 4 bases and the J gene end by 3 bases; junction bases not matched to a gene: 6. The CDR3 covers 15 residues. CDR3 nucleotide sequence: TGTGCCAGCAGCGATAACAGGGGTCCTAATGAAAAACTGTTTTTT. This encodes CASSDNRGPNEKLFF.

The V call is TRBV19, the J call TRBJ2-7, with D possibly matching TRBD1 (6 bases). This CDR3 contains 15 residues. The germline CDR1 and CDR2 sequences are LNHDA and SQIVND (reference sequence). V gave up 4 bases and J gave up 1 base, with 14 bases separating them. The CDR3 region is CASSTSLGQSYEQYF. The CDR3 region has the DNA TGTGCCAGTAGTACTTCCCTCGGACAGTCCTACGAGCAGTACTTC. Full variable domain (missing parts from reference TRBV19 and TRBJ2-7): DGGITQSPKYLFRKEGQNVTLSCEQNLNHDAMYWYRQDPGQGLRLIYYSQIVNDFQKGDIAEGYSVSREKKESFPLTVTSAQKNPTAFYLCASSTSLGQSYEQYFGPGTRLTVT.

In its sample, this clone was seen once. In nucleotides, the CDR3 is TGTGCCAGCAGTGACCGGACATACGAAGCTTTCTTT. Translating it yields CASSDRTYEAFF. The chain is built from TRBV25-1 and TRBJ1-1; D perhaps matches TRBD1 (5 bases). Germline-derived CDR1 and CDR2 are MGHDK and SYGVNS. V shed 3 bases and J shed 8 bases, with 10 bases lying between them. The CDR3 sequence is 12 residues long.

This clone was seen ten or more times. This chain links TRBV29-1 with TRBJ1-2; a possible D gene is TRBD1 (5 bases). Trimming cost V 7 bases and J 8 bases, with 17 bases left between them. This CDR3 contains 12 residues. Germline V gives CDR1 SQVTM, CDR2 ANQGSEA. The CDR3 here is CSAGPPGEGYTF. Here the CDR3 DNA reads TGCAGCGCGGGACCGCCGGGGGAGGGCTACACCTTC. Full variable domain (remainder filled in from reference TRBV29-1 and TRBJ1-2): SAVISQKPSRDICQRGTSLTIQCQVDSQVTMMFWYRQQPGQSLTLIATANQGSEATYESGFVIDKFPISRPNLTFSTLTVSNMSPEDSSIYLCSAGPPGEGYTFGSGTRLTVV.

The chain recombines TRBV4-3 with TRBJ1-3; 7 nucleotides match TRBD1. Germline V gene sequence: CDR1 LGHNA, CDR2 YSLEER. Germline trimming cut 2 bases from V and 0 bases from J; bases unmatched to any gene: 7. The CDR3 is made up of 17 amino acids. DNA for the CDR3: TGCGCCAGCAGCCAATTACCGGGACAGAGCTCTGGAAACACCATATATTTT. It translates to CASSQLPGQSSGNTIYF.

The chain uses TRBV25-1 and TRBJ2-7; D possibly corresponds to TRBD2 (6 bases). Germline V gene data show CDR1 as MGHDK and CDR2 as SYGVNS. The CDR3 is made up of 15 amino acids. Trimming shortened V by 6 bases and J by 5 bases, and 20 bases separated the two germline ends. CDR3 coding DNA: TGTGCCAGCAGGGTCTTGGGAGAGGGAGGAGACGAGCAGTACTTC. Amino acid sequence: CASRVLGEGGDEQYF.

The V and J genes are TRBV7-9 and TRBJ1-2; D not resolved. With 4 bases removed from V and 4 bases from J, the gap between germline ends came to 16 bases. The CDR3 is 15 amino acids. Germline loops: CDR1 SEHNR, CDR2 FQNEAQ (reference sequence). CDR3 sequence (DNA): TGTGCCAGCAGCTCAATTTACAGTGGAATCTATGGCTACACCTTC. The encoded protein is CASSSIYSGIYGYTF.